Presented here are 13 T cell receptor beta chains from one specimen sequenced in a study of blood T cell repertoires in COVID-19 (dated by TCRdb to the early 2020s). The receptor library was made with the immunoSEQ multiplex PCR assay. This is the immuneACCESS table as TCRdb keeps it, with only in-frame sequences that have V and J called. A part of the clones is gone; compared with another copy, unresolved V genes explain less than half, and the rest is unexplained. In this sample the table shows about 63,000 clones, about 90% of which occur a single time. 4.5% to 6% of the sample rests with the top ten. Material for sequencing was peripheral blood. The receptors were gathered from a human donor in a cohort sampled during active COVID-19.

The gene calls are TRBV16 and TRBJ2-7, with 12 bases that match TRBD1. The CDR3 runs 16 residues. Germline V gene lookup returns CDR1 KGHSY and CDR2 FQNENV. With 3 bases clipped from V and 4 bases from J, the junction kept 7 bases outside the gene matches. CDR3 protein: CASSHRDRGRKYEQYF. In DNA form, the CDR3 reads TGTGCCAGCAGCCACCGGGACAGGGGGCGTAAGTACGAGCAGTACTTC.

This chain links TRBV18 with TRBJ1-4; 7 nucleotides match TRBD1. Trimming removed 0 bases from V and 5 bases from J; junction bases left unmatched: 3. The CDR3 spans 15 residues. Germline V lookup: CDR1 KGHSH, CDR2 LQKENI. CDR3 loop: CASSPPDRPNEKLFF. The CDR3 nucleotides are TGTGCCAGCTCACCACCGGACAGGCCGAATGAAAAACTGTTTTTT.

The V and J genes are TRBV19 and TRBJ1-3, with TRBD1 as a possible D gene (5 bases). Trimming stripped 6 bases from V and 3 bases from J, with 12 bases between. Germline-derived CDR1 and CDR2 are LNHDA and SQIVND (reference sequence). The CDR3 consists of 14 residues. The CDR3, as DNA: TGTGCCAGTAGCCACATAGGGGTTGGAAACACCATATATTTT. It yields the protein CASSHIGVGNTIYF.

This clone was counted once. The rearrangement joins TRBV2 to TRBJ2-7; 7 bases are a match to TRBD1. V trimming: 7 bases; J trimming: 0 bases; junction bases outside the gene matches: 6. This CDR3 region has 14 residues. The germline CDR1 and CDR2 sequences are SNHLY and FYNNEI. CDR3 nucleotides: TGTGCCAGCACCTTACAGGGGAGCTCCTACGAGCAGTACTTC. This gives the protein CASTLQGSSYEQYF.

The genes are TRBV6-5 and TRBJ1-1; TRBD1 might be the D (6 bases). This CDR3 is built from 13 residues. CDR1 MNHEY and CDR2 SVGAGI come from the germline V gene. Trimming pared 7 bases from V and 2 bases from J, leaving 11 bases between. CDR3 residues: CASTPGQNTEAFF. CDR3 coding DNA: TGTGCCAGCACCCCGGGACAAAACACTGAAGCTTTCTTT.

This clone was recorded a few times. J is TRBJ2-2 and V is TRBV2; 11 bases fit TRBD2. After removal of 7 bases from V and 8 bases from J, the junction contained 3 bases not matched to a gene. Germline CDR1 is SNHLY and CDR2 is FYNNEI. This CDR3 is 13 amino acids long. The CDR3 loop reads CASKTSGSGELFF. DNA of the CDR3: TGTGCCAGCAAAACTAGCGGGAGTGGGGAGCTGTTTTTT. Full variable domain (missing parts from reference TRBV2 and TRBJ2-2): EPEVTQTPSHQVTQMGQEVILRCVPISNHLYFYWYRQILGQKVEFLVSFYNNEISEKSEIFDDQFSVERPDGSNFTLKIRSTKLEDSAMYFCASKTSGSGELFFGEGSRLTVL.

This rearrangement joins TRBV30 to TRBJ1-5; TRBD1 agrees at 9 bases. V lost 3 bases, J lost 6 bases, and 9 bases stayed unmatched. The germline V gene encodes CDR1 GTSNPN and CDR2 SVGIG (reference sequence). The CDR3 contains 15 residues. CDR3 DNA: TGTGCCTGGAGCGGCGGGACAGGGCGAGGTCAGCCCCAGCATTTT. Translation gives CAWSGGTGRGQPQHF.

The chain links TRBV5-1 to TRBJ2-7; D remains unclear. The CDR3 is made up of 12 amino acids. Germline-derived CDR1 and CDR2 are SGHRS and YFSETQ. The germline V and J ends were trimmed by 3 bases and 5 bases, with 9 bases remaining between them. As DNA, the CDR3 is TGCGCCAGCAGCTCGGGTCGGGACGAGCAGTACTTC. This gives the protein CASSSGRDEQYF.

The chain employs TRBV11-2 and TRBJ2-5; 11 nucleotides agree with TRBD2. Germline values: CDR1 SGHAT, CDR2 FQNNGV. Germline trimming cut 2 bases from V and 5 bases from J; bases unmatched to any gene: 1. The CDR3 has 14 amino acids. This CDR3 reads CASSLTSGSETQYF. The DNA of the CDR3 is TGTGCCAGCAGCTTAACTAGCGGGAGCGAGACCCAGTACTTC. Full variable domain (outside the CDR3, taken from reference TRBV11-2 and TRBJ2-5): EAGVAQSPRYKIIEKRQSVAFWCNPISGHATLYWYQQILGQGPKLLIQFQNNGVVDDSQLPKDRFSAERLKGVDSTLKIQPAKLEDSAVYLCASSLTSGSETQYFGPGTRLLVL.

This sequence joins TRBV3-1 (or the pseudogene TRBV3-2) and TRBJ1-6; the match to TRBD1 covers 7 bases. CDR3 length: 14 residues. Germline V CDR1 and CDR2: LGHDT, YNNKEL (reference sequence). With V trimmed by 5 bases and J by 7 bases, 5 bases remained unmatched. The CDR3, as DNA: TGTGCCAGCAGCAGAGGACAGGCGAATTCACCCCTCCACTTT. Protein: CASSRGQANSPLHF.

This sequence joins TRBV6-2 or TRBV6-3 and TRBJ2-1; 10 bases map to TRBD1. The CDR3 runs to 20 residues. After removal of 5 bases from V and 0 bases from J, the junction contained 16 bases not matched to a gene. CDR1 MNHEY and CDR2 SVGEGT come from the germline V gene. As DNA, the CDR3 is TGTGCCAGCAGTAGCCAAATTCCGGGACAGGGGACAAACTCCTACAATGAGCAGTTCTTC. It is translated as CASSSQIPGQGTNSYNEQFF.

This chain uses TRBV5-6 with TRBJ2-7; D perhaps matches TRBD1 (6 bases). V gave up 4 bases and J gave up 2 bases, with 13 bases separating them. The V gene's germline CDR1 is SGHDT and CDR2 YYEEEE. CDR3 size: 14 residues. The DNA for the CDR3 is TGTGCCAGCAGCCTGGACAGAGCGGCCTACGAGCAGTACTTC. It yields the protein CASSLDRAAYEQYF.

The V gene is TRBV7-2, the J gene TRBJ2-1, with D possibly matching TRBD1 (5 bases). The length of the CDR3 is 15 residues. V lost 5 bases and J 5 bases, leaving 16 bases between the germline ends. Germline V gives CDR1 SGHTA, CDR2 FQGNSA. The CDR3: CASSPYKGKNNEQFF. CDR3 DNA: TGTGCCAGCAGCCCCTACAAGGGGAAGAACAATGAGCAGTTCTTC.